This TCR beta chain was observed in a study of T cells after yellow fever vaccination. Findings and limits, study-wide: Detected again after the booster were most primary-vaccination clones, at 95% to 98% CD4 and 80% to 90% CD8. Clonotypes shared by both compartments, CD4 and CD8, made up a small share.

UMIs and a universal primer site were added when TCR cDNA was made by 5'RACE template switching. TCRdb re-called the 5' RACE reads through MiXCR, storing one row per CDR3 protein. The repertoire holds 500,000 to 700,000 distinct CDR3 sequences, with over 15% as singletons. The V gene lost 3 bases and the J gene lost 0 bases, with 18 bases spanning the gap. Germline loops: CDR1 KGHSH, CDR2 LQKENI. CDR3 length: 17 residues. Worth noting for this clonotype: Its specificity is unknown.

The receptor was isolated from a man aged 30 to 45 who received the YFV17D yellow fever vaccine. The chain has TRBV18 and TRBJ2-7; D gene ambiguous. This specimen was PBMCs, taken 15 days after the yellow fever booster vaccination. CDR3 sequence: CASSPLMMAESSYEQYF. As DNA, the CDR3 is TGTGCCAGCTCACCCTTAATGATGGCTGAAAGCTCCTACGAGCAGTACTTC.